This TCR beta chain was found in a study of fetal regulatory T cell absence and autoimmunity. Study context: The IPEX patients lacked clinical diabetes but had exocrine pancreas autoimmunity. Overall study findings and caveats: Some top pancreas TCR clones were over 90-fold enriched versus cord blood.

In this sample, this clone turned up a few times. Its specificity is unknown. Per the germline V gene, CDR1 is LNHDA and CDR2 is SQIVND (reference sequence). The CDR3 is 14 amino acids. The V gene end was trimmed by 5 bases and the J gene end by 2 bases; junction bases not matched to a gene: 6. The assay was run at survey level. Sequenced by immunoSEQ multiplex PCR; TCRdb stores in-frame clones only, minus some. The table shows around 45,000 clones, with around 83% occurring only once. The sample was cord blood. The receptor was derived from a newborn boy with IPEX syndrome. The gene calls are TRBV19 and TRBJ2-7; 7 bases line up with TRBD1. The CDR3 nucleotides are TGTGCCAGTAGTCCCCAGGGGGTGACCTACGAGCAGTACTTC. This gives the protein CASSPQGVTYEQYF.